These T cell receptor beta chains were read from a single sample in a study of blood T cell repertoires in COVID-19. Repertoires were generated with immunoSEQ multiplex PCR, while TCRdb's copy carries only in-frame clones and drops some. The sample has 150,000 to 200,000 clones, 65% to 85% seen once. The specimen was peripheral blood. The receptors shown here come from a woman of 80 years or more with active or convalescent COVID-19. Both conserved end residues are part of each CDR3. The D gene is left open where the match is weak. Only part of the rows carry a size: once, few, many, or a class if the clone is expanded.

d_call	clone_size	j_call	v_call	cdr3_aa	cdr3_nt
.	.	TRBJ1-1	TRBV4-3	CASSPPGRVGTTEAFF	TGCGCCAGCAGCCCCCCCGGCAGGGTCGGAACCACTGAAGCTTTCTTT
.	.	TRBJ2-3	TRBV30	CAWSRDRFGLGTDTQYF	TGTGCCTGGAGTCGGGATAGGTTTGGCCTGGGCACAGATACGCAGTATTTT
.	.	TRBJ1-4	TRBV13	CASSWVGEELFF	TGTGCCAGCAGCTGGGTAGGGGAGGAACTGTTTTTT
.	.	TRBJ1-1	TRBV11-2	CASSSPNRQNTEAFF	TGTGCCAGCAGCTCCCCTAATCGTCAGAACACTGAAGCTTTCTTT
.	.	TRBJ1-4	TRBV14	CASSQGDWVREKLFF	TGTGCCAGCAGCCAAGGTGACTGGGTTCGGGAAAAACTGTTTTTT
TRBD2	few	TRBJ2-7	TRBV10-3	CAISDGSGGNYEQYF	TGTGCCATCAGTGACGGTAGCGGGGGGAACTACGAGCAGTACTTC
.	.	TRBJ2-5	TRBV3-1/TRBV3-2	CASSQRETQYF	TGTGCCAGCAGCCAGAGGGAGACCCAGTACTTC
TRBD2	.	TRBJ2-2	TRBV7-3	CASSPSASGLMNTGELFF	TGTGCCAGCAGCCCCAGTGCTAGCGGATTAATGAACACCGGGGAGCTGTTTTTT
.	.	TRBJ2-7	TRBV29-1	CSVEQSYEQYF	TGCAGCGTTGAACAGTCCTACGAGCAGTACTTC
.	.	TRBJ1-2	TRBV5-5	CASSPLESYGYTF	TGTGCCAGCAGCCCCCTTGAGAGCTATGGCTACACCTTC
TRBD1	.	TRBJ1-5	TRBV2	CASSRQGDEPQHF	TGTGCCAGCAGTCGACAGGGGGACGAGCCCCAGCATTTT
.	.	TRBJ2-3	TRBV7-3	CASRQGPLTDTQYF	TGTGCCAGCAGACAGGGCCCACTCACAGATACGCAGTATTTT
.	.	TRBJ1-4	TRBV5-6	CASSLMSSTNEKLFF	TGTGCCAGCAGCTTGATGTCTTCAACTAATGAAAAACTGTTTTTT
.	.	TRBJ1-1	TRBV5-1	CASSLDVGQGNTEAFF	TGCGCCAGCAGCTTGGATGTAGGCCAGGGCAACACTGAAGCTTTCTTT
TRBD1	.	TRBJ2-5	TRBV5-1	CASSPLDRGRGETQYF	TGCGCCAGCAGCCCATTGGACAGGGGGCGCGGTGAGACCCAGTACTTC
.	once	TRBJ1-2	TRBV5-5	CASSVGEDYGYTF	TGTGCCAGCAGCGTGGGGGAGGACTATGGCTACACCTTC
.	.	TRBJ1-3	TRBV15	CATNPAEENSRNTIYF	TGTGCCACCAACCCGGCCGAGGAAAATTCGAGAAACACCATATATTTT
TRBD1	few	TRBJ2-7	TRBV28	CASSSSGTGFYEQYF	TGTGCCAGCAGTTCCTCCGGGACAGGATTCTACGAGCAGTACTTC
.	.	TRBJ2-5	TRBV30	CAWSVNPTQETQYF	TGTGCCTGGAGTGTCAACCCTACCCAAGAGACCCAGTACTTC
.	.	TRBJ1-6	TRBV3-1/TRBV3-2	CASSHATVLDSPLHF	TGTGCCAGCAGCCACGCGACAGTTCTTGATTCACCCCTCCACTTT
TRBD2	.	TRBJ2-5	TRBV27	CASSPTSGKETQYF	TGTGCCAGCAGCCCGACTAGCGGAAAAGAGACCCAGTACTTC
TRBD2	.	TRBJ2-2	TRBV9	CASRPPRSGDTGELFF	TGTGCCAGCAGGCCCCCTAGAAGCGGGGACACCGGGGAGCTGTTTTTT
.	few	TRBJ1-4	TRBV28	CASSLYGRSTTNEKLFF	TGTGCCAGCAGTTTATATGGCAGGTCCACAACTAATGAAAAACTGTTTTTT
.	.	TRBJ1-3	TRBV6-5	CASSYRTPESGNTIYF	TGTGCCAGCAGTTACCGGACTCCCGAGAGTGGAAACACCATATATTTT
TRBD1	.	TRBJ1-2	TRBV4-3	CASSQDRTPTGQRYGYTF	TGCGCCAGCAGCCAAGATAGGACACCGACAGGGCAGAGGTATGGCTACACCTTC
TRBD1	.	TRBJ2-2	TRBV5-1	CASSVGQGTGELFF	TGCGCCAGCAGCGTGGGACAGGGGACCGGGGAGCTGTTTTTT
TRBD1	.	TRBJ2-7	TRBV7-6	CASSFGTGPYEQYF	TGTGCCAGCAGCTTTGGGACAGGGCCTTACGAGCAGTACTTC
TRBD1	.	TRBJ1-2	TRBV19	CASTDRGGGYTF	TGTGCCAGTACCGACAGGGGAGGCGGCTACACCTTC
TRBD1	.	TRBJ1-1	TRBV2	CASSGDRVRTEAFF	TGTGCCAGCAGTGGGGACAGGGTCAGGACTGAAGCTTTCTTT
TRBD1	.	TRBJ2-7	TRBV11-2	CASSSLRDRGYEQYF	TGTGCCAGCAGCTCTCTCAGGGACAGGGGGTACGAGCAGTACTTC
.	.	TRBJ2-7	TRBV19	CASSLQGRDEQYF	TGTGCCAGTAGTCTACAGGGCCGGGACGAGCAGTACTTC
TRBD1	.	TRBJ1-2	TRBV3-1/TRBV3-2	CASSQDMTGGWGSYGYTF	TGTGCCAGCAGCCAAGATATGACAGGGGGCTGGGGTAGCTATGGCTACACCTTC
TRBD1	once	TRBJ1-2	TRBV5-5	CASSLQQGINYGYTF	TGTGCCAGCAGCTTGCAACAGGGGATTAACTATGGCTACACCTTC
TRBD1	.	TRBJ1-2	TRBV19	CASSIGTGGKGYTF	TGTGCCAGTTCGATCGGGACAGGGGGAAAGGGCTACACCTTC
.	.	TRBJ1-4	TRBV12-5	CASGLVPGGKLFF	TGTGCTAGTGGTTTGGTACCCGGGGGTAAACTGTTTTTT
TRBD2	once	TRBJ2-3	TRBV7-3	CASSLETSGPTDTQYF	TGTGCCAGCAGCTTAGAGACTAGCGGGCCCACAGATACGCAGTATTTT
.	few	TRBJ1-6	TRBV6-6	CASSSGLRLHF	TGTGCCAGCAGTTCGGGACTACGCCTCCACTTT
.	.	TRBJ1-2	TRBV4-3	CASSQDGRRGYTF	TGCGCCAGCAGCCAAGATGGGCGACGGGGCTACACCTTC
TRBD2	.	TRBJ2-2	TRBV4-3	CASSQEPGILASTGELFF	TGCGCCAGCAGCCAAGAGCCAGGAATACTAGCGAGCACCGGGGAGCTGTTTTTT
TRBD1	.	TRBJ2-7	TRBV7-3	CASSTNGQGYEQYF	TGTGCCAGCAGCACGAACGGACAGGGTTACGAGCAGTACTTC
.	.	TRBJ1-1	TRBV12-3/TRBV12-4	CASASRGRTEAFF	TGTGCCAGCGCCTCGCGGGGACGAACTGAAGCTTTCTTT
.	.	TRBJ1-2	TRBV5-6	CASSLVQANYGYTF	TGTGCCAGCAGCTTGGTCCAGGCTAACTATGGCTACACCTTC
TRBD2	.	TRBJ2-2	TRBV19	CASRGGGGNTGELFF	TGTGCCAGTAGGGGCGGGGGGGGTAACACCGGGGAGCTGTTTTTT
.	.	TRBJ2-2	TRBV18	CASSSTGGDTGELFF	TGTGCCAGCTCCAGCACCGGCGGAGACACCGGGGAGCTGTTTTTT
TRBD2	.	TRBJ2-3	TRBV5-4	CASSHGLAGGTDTQYF	TGTGCCAGCAGTCACGGACTAGCGGGGGGGACCGATACGCAGTATTTT
.	.	TRBJ1-2	TRBV2	CASSEGAVLSYGYTF	TGTGCCAGCAGTGAAGGTGCGGTCCTCAGCTATGGCTACACCTTC
.	.	TRBJ2-3	TRBV7-2	CASSLAMGGVDTQYF	TGTGCCAGCAGCTTAGCCATGGGTGGAGTGGATACGCAGTATTTT
TRBD2	once	TRBJ2-1	TRBV29-1	CSVGTSGGEQFF	TGCAGCGTTGGGACTAGCGGTGGTGAGCAGTTCTTC
.	.	TRBJ2-6	TRBV2	CASKQTTGANVLTF	TGTGCCAGCAAACAGACCACCGGGGCCAACGTCCTGACTTTC
.	.	TRBJ1-2	TRBV6-2/TRBV6-3	CASTPNLLGAKSGYTF	TGTGCCAGCACCCCCAACCTGTTGGGGGCAAAAAGTGGCTACACCTTC
TRBD1	.	TRBJ1-2	TRBV12-3/TRBV12-4	CASSPTGYGYTF	TGTGCCAGCAGTCCGACAGGGTATGGCTACACCTTC